These T cell receptor beta chains were read from a single sample in a study of T cells in localized non-small cell lung cancer. This table comes from immunoSEQ multiplex PCR, and its TCRdb copy is limited to in-frame clones, with some not included. The data show about 35,000 clones, over 80% seen once. Sequences were derived from peripheral blood, sampled before any cancer treatment. These TCRs come from a female donor older than 55 with stage I lung adenocarcinoma. Both conserved end residues are part of each CDR3. Each record gives: clone size, V gene, J gene, D gene, CDR3 DNA, CDR3 protein. D genes are given only for firm matches. Clone size appears in some rows only: once, few, many, or a class for an expanded clone.

clone size: once; V gene: TRBV6-5; J gene: TRBJ1-1; D gene: NA; CDR3 DNA: TGTGCCAGCAGGGTAGGGACTATTGAAGCTTTCTTT; CDR3 protein: CASRVGTIEAFF
clone size: NA; V gene: TRBV7-3; J gene: TRBJ1-2; D gene: TRBD1; CDR3 DNA: TGTGCCAGCAGCTTAACCAGGGGGCAAAACTATGGCTACACCTTC; CDR3 protein: CASSLTRGQNYGYTF
clone size: few; V gene: TRBV30; J gene: TRBJ1-1; D gene: TRBD1; CDR3 DNA: TGTGCCTGGCTGAGACAGGGGAACACTGAAGCTTTCTTT; CDR3 protein: CAWLRQGNTEAFF
clone size: once; V gene: TRBV5-5; J gene: TRBJ2-1; D gene: TRBD2; CDR3 DNA: TGTGCCAGCAGCTTCCCGGGACTAGGTAGTGAGCAGTTCTTC; CDR3 protein: CASSFPGLGSEQFF
clone size: NA; V gene: TRBV5-1; J gene: TRBJ1-1; D gene: NA; CDR3 DNA: TGCGCCAGCAGCTTGGCCCCCGGGGGGAACACTGAAGCTTTCTTT; CDR3 protein: CASSLAPGGNTEAFF
clone size: NA; V gene: TRBV2; J gene: TRBJ2-7; D gene: TRBD1; CDR3 DNA: TGTGCCAGCAGTGGGACAGGGCCCTCGATCCTTTACGAGCAGTACTTC; CDR3 protein: CASSGTGPSILYEQYF
clone size: once; V gene: TRBV7-9; J gene: TRBJ2-7; D gene: TRBD1; CDR3 DNA: TGTGCCAGCAGCGACCGGGACAGGGGATACGAGCAGTACTTC; CDR3 protein: CASSDRDRGYEQYF
clone size: NA; V gene: TRBV5-4; J gene: TRBJ2-7; D gene: TRBD1; CDR3 DNA: TGTGCCAGCAGCCGGGGACAGGGGGCCTACGAGCAGTACTTC; CDR3 protein: CASSRGQGAYEQYF
clone size: NA; V gene: TRBV6-6; J gene: TRBJ2-5; D gene: NA; CDR3 DNA: TGTGCCAGCAGTTACAAACTGGCGGTCGGGCCAGAGACCCAGTACTTC; CDR3 protein: CASSYKLAVGPETQYF
clone size: NA; V gene: TRBV20-1; J gene: TRBJ1-2; D gene: NA; CDR3 DNA: TGCAGTGCTAGTTTGGATGGCTACACCTTC; CDR3 protein: CSASLDGYTF
clone size: NA; V gene: TRBV4-1; J gene: TRBJ1-2; D gene: NA; CDR3 DNA: TGCGCCAGCAGCCCAGACGAGACCAACTATGGCTACACCTTC; CDR3 protein: CASSPDETNYGYTF
clone size: NA; V gene: TRBV27; J gene: TRBJ1-2; D gene: NA; CDR3 DNA: TGTGCCAGCAGTTTATACAGTCTAGGTGGCTACACCTTC; CDR3 protein: CASSLYSLGGYTF
clone size: NA; V gene: TRBV19; J gene: TRBJ1-2; D gene: NA; CDR3 DNA: TGTGCCAGTAGTATACAGTCATCGTGGTTGTATGGCTACACCTTC; CDR3 protein: CASSIQSSWLYGYTF
clone size: NA; V gene: TRBV5-1; J gene: TRBJ2-2; D gene: TRBD2; CDR3 DNA: TGCGCCAGCAGCTTTTCCAGCGGGGGGGTCACCGGGGAGCTGTTTTTT; CDR3 protein: CASSFSSGGVTGELFF
clone size: NA; V gene: TRBV6-6; J gene: TRBJ2-5; D gene: TRBD1; CDR3 DNA: TGTGCCAGCAGTTATTCGTCGGGACAGGGAGGAGAGACCCAGTACTTC; CDR3 protein: CASSYSSGQGGETQYF
clone size: NA; V gene: TRBV7-2; J gene: TRBJ1-2; D gene: NA; CDR3 DNA: TGTGCCAGCAGTCCAGTCGGACAGCCTAACTATGGCTACACCTTC; CDR3 protein: CASSPVGQPNYGYTF
clone size: NA; V gene: TRBV27; J gene: TRBJ2-5; D gene: TRBD2; CDR3 DNA: TGTGCCAGCAGTGAAGGACTAGCGGGCGGTGAGACCCAGTACTTC; CDR3 protein: CASSEGLAGGETQYF
clone size: NA; V gene: TRBV5-6; J gene: TRBJ2-2; D gene: TRBD1; CDR3 DNA: TGTGCCAGCAGCCCGGGACAGGCAGGGGGGGAGCTGTTTTTT; CDR3 protein: CASSPGQAGGELFF
clone size: NA; V gene: TRBV7-9; J gene: TRBJ2-2; D gene: NA; CDR3 DNA: TGTGCCAGCAGCCCCCCCAGGACCCCGGCGAACACCGGGGAGCTGTTTTTT; CDR3 protein: CASSPPRTPANTGELFF
clone size: NA; V gene: TRBV7-2; J gene: TRBJ1-2; D gene: NA; CDR3 DNA: TGTGCCAGCAGCTTGGGGGGCCCAAACTATGGCTACACCTTC; CDR3 protein: CASSLGGPNYGYTF
clone size: NA; V gene: TRBV6-1; J gene: TRBJ1-6; D gene: NA; CDR3 DNA: TGTGCCAGCACCCAGGGCGATTCACCCCTCCACTTT; CDR3 protein: CASTQGDSPLHF
clone size: NA; V gene: TRBV29-1; J gene: TRBJ1-1; D gene: TRBD1; CDR3 DNA: TGCAGCGACGTGGACAGGGGGCTGGATACTGAAGCTTTCTTT; CDR3 protein: CSDVDRGLDTEAFF
clone size: NA; V gene: TRBV10-2; J gene: TRBJ1-1; D gene: NA; CDR3 DNA: TGCGCCAGCAGTGAGCGGCAGGGCCTTATGAACACTGAAGCTTTCTTT; CDR3 protein: CASSERQGLMNTEAFF
clone size: once; V gene: TRBV10-2; J gene: TRBJ1-1; D gene: NA; CDR3 DNA: TGCGCCAGCAGTGACTCTAACACTGAAGCTTTCTTT; CDR3 protein: CASSDSNTEAFF
clone size: NA; V gene: TRBV5-1; J gene: TRBJ2-5; D gene: TRBD2; CDR3 DNA: TGCGCCAGCAGCTTGGGACTAGCGGGGGGGACAGAGACCCAGTACTTC; CDR3 protein: CASSLGLAGGTETQYF
clone size: NA; V gene: TRBV5-4; J gene: TRBJ2-2; D gene: TRBD2; CDR3 DNA: TGTGCCAGCAGCTTGGGACTAGCGGGGGGGGCCGGGGAGCTGTTTTTT; CDR3 protein: CASSLGLAGGAGELFF
clone size: NA; V gene: TRBV5-1; J gene: TRBJ2-3; D gene: TRBD2; CDR3 DNA: TGCGCCAGCAGCCTGGGACTAGCACAAGATACGCAGTATTTT; CDR3 protein: CASSLGLAQDTQYF
clone size: NA; V gene: TRBV27; J gene: TRBJ1-6; D gene: NA; CDR3 DNA: TGTGCCAGCAGCTTTTTTCGGACGACAGGCAATTCACCCCTCCACTTT; CDR3 protein: CASSFFRTTGNSPLHF
clone size: once; V gene: TRBV5-4; J gene: TRBJ2-2; D gene: NA; CDR3 DNA: TGTGCCAGCAGCAGCTACAGGGAAACAGGCGGGGAGCTGTTTTTT; CDR3 protein: CASSSYRETGGELFF
clone size: NA; V gene: TRBV5-6; J gene: TRBJ2-1; D gene: TRBD2; CDR3 DNA: TGTGCCAGCAGCTTGTTTTCTAGCGGGGGGGCGCATGAGCAGTTCTTC; CDR3 protein: CASSLFSSGGAHEQFF
clone size: NA; V gene: TRBV28; J gene: TRBJ1-3; D gene: NA; CDR3 DNA: TGTGCCAGCAGTTGGGCACAGGGCGCCAATGGAAACACCATATATTTT; CDR3 protein: CASSWAQGANGNTIYF
clone size: NA; V gene: TRBV6-5; J gene: TRBJ1-1; D gene: NA; CDR3 DNA: TGTGCCAGCTTCCATCCGGGGTACACTGAAGCTTTCTTT; CDR3 protein: CASFHPGYTEAFF
clone size: NA; V gene: TRBV5-4; J gene: TRBJ1-1; D gene: NA; CDR3 DNA: TGTGCCAGCAGCTTGTTCGAGGGGAGGGAAGCTTTCTTT; CDR3 protein: CASSLFEGREAFF
clone size: NA; V gene: TRBV5-1; J gene: TRBJ2-7; D gene: TRBD1; CDR3 DNA: TGCGCCAGCAGCCGCGGACAGGGGAGCACCTACGAGCAGTACTTC; CDR3 protein: CASSRGQGSTYEQYF
clone size: NA; V gene: TRBV25-1; J gene: TRBJ2-7; D gene: NA; CDR3 DNA: TGTGCCAGCAGTGAATCCCAGGAAAGGAGCAGAGCCTACGAGCAGTACTTC; CDR3 protein: CASSESQERSRAYEQYF
clone size: NA; V gene: TRBV7-2; J gene: TRBJ2-3; D gene: NA; CDR3 DNA: TGTGCCAGCAGCTTGAGCCATAGCACAGATACGCAGTATTTT; CDR3 protein: CASSLSHSTDTQYF
clone size: few; V gene: TRBV19; J gene: TRBJ1-5; D gene: NA; CDR3 DNA: TGTGCCAGTAGCACCCGGGAGGGGCAGCCCCAGCATTTT; CDR3 protein: CASSTREGQPQHF
clone size: NA; V gene: TRBV7-2; J gene: TRBJ1-5; D gene: NA; CDR3 DNA: TGTGCCAGCAGCCCATTTTCCGGCCCGGGGCGCAATCAGCCCCAGCATTTT; CDR3 protein: CASSPFSGPGRNQPQHF
clone size: NA; V gene: TRBV5-6; J gene: TRBJ1-4; D gene: NA; CDR3 DNA: TGTGCCAGCAGCCTTCAGGGTCCGGGAAAACTGTTTTTT; CDR3 protein: CASSLQGPGKLFF
clone size: NA; V gene: TRBV6-6; J gene: TRBJ1-1; D gene: NA; CDR3 DNA: TGTGCCAGCAGTTATCTGAGGGGTGGCACTGAAGCTTTCTTT; CDR3 protein: CASSYLRGGTEAFF
clone size: NA; V gene: TRBV30; J gene: TRBJ1-1; D gene: NA; CDR3 DNA: TGTGCCTGGCGTAGGAACACTGAAGCTTTCTTT; CDR3 protein: CAWRRNTEAFF
clone size: few; V gene: TRBV5-6; J gene: TRBJ1-5; D gene: TRBD1; CDR3 DNA: TGTGCCAGCTCCACTCAGGGGGTCTGGAGCAATCAGCCCCAGCATTTT; CDR3 protein: CASSTQGVWSNQPQHF
clone size: NA; V gene: TRBV5-4; J gene: TRBJ1-2; D gene: TRBD1; CDR3 DNA: TGTGCCAGCAGCCATGGACAGGAAGACTATGGCTACACCTTC; CDR3 protein: CASSHGQEDYGYTF
clone size: NA; V gene: TRBV11-3; J gene: TRBJ1-1; D gene: TRBD1; CDR3 DNA: TGTGCCAGCAGCTTACAGGGGGAGAACACTGAAGCTTTCTTT; CDR3 protein: CASSLQGENTEAFF
clone size: NA; V gene: TRBV19; J gene: TRBJ2-1; D gene: NA; CDR3 DNA: TGTGCCAGTAGTATAGTTGGTAGGAGCAATGAGCAGTTCTTC; CDR3 protein: CASSIVGRSNEQFF
clone size: NA; V gene: TRBV4-1; J gene: TRBJ1-1; D gene: NA; CDR3 DNA: TGCGCCAGCAGCCTACCGGGAGCGAAGCCTTTCTTT; CDR3 protein: CASSLPGAKPFF
clone size: NA; V gene: TRBV6-6; J gene: TRBJ2-6; D gene: NA; CDR3 DNA: TGTGCCAGCACTGGGGCCAACGTCCTGACTTTC; CDR3 protein: CASTGANVLTF
clone size: NA; V gene: TRBV7-2; J gene: TRBJ1-5; D gene: NA; CDR3 DNA: TGTGCCAGCAGCGACCGTCAGGGAGGTCAGCCCCAGCATTTT; CDR3 protein: CASSDRQGGQPQHF
clone size: NA; V gene: TRBV6-1; J gene: TRBJ1-2; D gene: NA; CDR3 DNA: TGTGCCAGCAGTGAAGTTCATGGGGGTGGCTACACCTTC; CDR3 protein: CASSEVHGGGYTF
clone size: NA; V gene: TRBV5-1; J gene: TRBJ2-3; D gene: NA; CDR3 DNA: TGCGCCAGCAGCTTGGGAGGGACCGTCAGCACAGATACGCAGTATTTT; CDR3 protein: CASSLGGTVSTDTQYF
clone size: NA; V gene: TRBV7-9; J gene: TRBJ2-2; D gene: TRBD1; CDR3 DNA: TGTGCCAGCAACGCGGGACAGGCGACGAACACCGGGGAGCTGTTTTTT; CDR3 protein: CASNAGQATNTGELFF
clone size: NA; V gene: TRBV6-1; J gene: TRBJ1-4; D gene: NA; CDR3 DNA: TGTGCCAGCAGTCCCGAAGGGGCGCGGGAAAAACTGTTTTTT; CDR3 protein: CASSPEGAREKLFF
clone size: NA; V gene: TRBV27; J gene: TRBJ2-2; D gene: TRBD1; CDR3 DNA: TGTGCCAGCAGTTTATTAGGGGGCGACACCGGGGAGCTGTTTTTT; CDR3 protein: CASSLLGGDTGELFF
clone size: NA; V gene: TRBV7-9; J gene: TRBJ2-1; D gene: TRBD1; CDR3 DNA: TGTGCCAGCAGCCGGGGACAGGGGGAGCTGAGGTACAATGAGCAGTTCTTC; CDR3 protein: CASSRGQGELRYNEQFF
clone size: NA; V gene: TRBV28; J gene: TRBJ2-7; D gene: TRBD1; CDR3 DNA: TGTGCCACGCTATCCGGGACAGGTTCCTACGAGCAGTACTTC; CDR3 protein: CATLSGTGSYEQYF
clone size: few; V gene: TRBV6-1; J gene: TRBJ1-1; D gene: NA; CDR3 DNA: TGTGCCAGCAGTGCAAGTCTTTCGAACACTGAAGCTTTCTTT; CDR3 protein: CASSASLSNTEAFF
clone size: NA; V gene: TRBV6-5; J gene: TRBJ2-5; D gene: NA; CDR3 DNA: TGTGCCAGCAGTGTACCGGGACGGCAAGAGACCCAGTACTTC; CDR3 protein: CASSVPGRQETQYF